This T cell receptor beta chain stems from a study of blood T cell repertoires in COVID-19. Across the study: The samples span acute and convalescent COVID-19 from the United States, Italy and Spain. The cDNA or gDNA used as material had been derived from T cells, B-cell-depleted T cells, or PBMCs.

Per the study methods: The assay estimated nucleated cells by amplifying reference gene primers. The protocol was immunoSEQ multiplex PCR, while the TCRdb copy is restricted to in-frame clones and leaves out a portion. V and J calls and clone size are copied from that table; D and trimming were computed from the DNA. This table holds 95,000 or so clones, about 85% found once. The CDR3 sequence is 15 residues long. V was trimmed by 3 bases and J by 0 bases, leaving 12 bases between them. The V gene's germline CDR1 is SGHNT and CDR2 YYREEE (reference sequence). The receptor was isolated from an older man with active or convalescent COVID-19. The V and J genes are TRBV5-4 and TRBJ1-1; D is ambiguous. Sequenced: peripheral blood. For the CDR3, the DNA is TGTGCCAGCAGCTGGGAGCGAGGAGTGAACACTGAAGCTTTCTTT. Translation: CASSWERGVNTEAFF.